The entry below describes one T cell receptor beta chain. Libraries were prepared by immunoSEQ multiplex PCR; TCRdb keeps only in-frame clonotypes and omits some of them. Among more than 90,000 clones, approximately 86% were seen once, and the ten largest hold approximately 4.9%. This entry belongs to a study of radiotherapy plus CTLA-4 blockade in lung cancer. The germline gives CDR1 MNHEY, CDR2 SMNVEV (reference sequence). The ends were cut back, 4 bases at V and 4 bases at J, with 10 bases in the middle. The CDR3 totals 13 residues. The material sequenced was peripheral blood, taken from a patient treated with radiotherapy plus ipilimumab. V is TRBV27 and J is TRBJ1-2, with no clear D. The receptor comes from a human donor with non-small cell lung cancer that progressed on radiotherapy plus ipilimumab. CDR3 in amino acids: CASSYLGTYGYTF. The CDR3 region has the DNA TGTGCCAGCAGTTATCTGGGTACCTATGGCTACACCTTC.